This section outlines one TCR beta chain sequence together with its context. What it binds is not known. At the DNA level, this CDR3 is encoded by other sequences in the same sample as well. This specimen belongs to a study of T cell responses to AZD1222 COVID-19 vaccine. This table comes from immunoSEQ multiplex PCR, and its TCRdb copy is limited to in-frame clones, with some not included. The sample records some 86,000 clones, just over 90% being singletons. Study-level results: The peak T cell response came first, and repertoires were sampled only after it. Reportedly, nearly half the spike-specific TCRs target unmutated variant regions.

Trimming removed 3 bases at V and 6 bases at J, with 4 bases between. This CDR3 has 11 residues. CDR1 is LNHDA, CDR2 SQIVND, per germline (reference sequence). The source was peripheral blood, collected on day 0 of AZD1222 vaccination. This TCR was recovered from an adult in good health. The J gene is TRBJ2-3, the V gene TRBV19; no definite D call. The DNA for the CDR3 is TGTGCCAGTAGTATGGGCGATACGCAGTATTTT. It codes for CASSMGDTQYF. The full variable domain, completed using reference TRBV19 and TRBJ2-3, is DGGITQSPKYLFRKEGQNVTLSCEQNLNHDAMYWYRQDPGQGLRLIYYSQIVNDFQKGDIAEGYSVSREKKESFPLTVTSAQKNPTAFYLCASSMGDTQYFGPGTRLTVL.